This is a list of T cell receptor beta chains from one sample in a study of T cell changes during pregnancy in multiple sclerosis. Sequencing used immunoSEQ multiplex PCR; TCRdb keeps in-frame clones, though not all of them. The sample yields 69,000 or so clones, roughly 90% seen once. The source was CD4+ T cells from peripheral blood mononuclear cells, collected in the third trimester of pregnancy. These receptors originate from a female donor in good health, enrolled as a control in a pregnancy study. The CDR3 runs from the conserved cysteine through the conserved F or W. The D gene is left open where the match is weak. Where a row states a size, it is once, few, many or the class of an expanded clone; other rows omit it.

- | TRBJ2-7 | - | TRBV5-6 | TGTGCCAGCAGACACCCTACAGGGAACGAGCAGTACTTC | CASRHPTGNEQYF
- | TRBJ1-2 | - | TRBV11-3 | TGTGCCAGCAGCCAGCGCACACCATCCGGGAGCCCATATGGCTACACCTTC | CASSQRTPSGSPYGYTF
- | TRBJ1-6 | - | TRBV4-3 | TGCGCCAGCAGCCAAGATTTGGGGCGCGCCTATAATTCACCCCTCCACTTT | CASSQDLGRAYNSPLHF
- | TRBJ2-3 | TRBD1 | TRBV11-3 | TGTGCCAGCAGCCGGGACAGAAGCACAGATACGCAGTATTTT | CASSRDRSTDTQYF
few | TRBJ1-1 | - | TRBV5-4 | TGTGCCAGCAGCTTGGAAGGGGGAGAAGCTTTCTTT | CASSLEGGEAFF
- | TRBJ2-3 | - | TRBV29-1 | TGCAGCCTCATGTCGGGCACAGATACGCAGTATTTT | CSLMSGTDTQYF
- | TRBJ2-3 | - | TRBV7-2 | TGTGCCAGCAGGCCTGCGGGGGCCCGCACAGATACGCAGTATTTT | CASRPAGARTDTQYF
once | TRBJ1-2 | - | TRBV7-6 | TGTGCCAGCAGCTTAGACAGCTACTATGGCTACACCTTC | CASSLDSYYGYTF
- | TRBJ1-2 | - | TRBV11-2 | TGTGCCAGCAGCTTATCTCGACAGGAGACTCACACCTTC | CASSLSRQETHTF
once | TRBJ1-1 | TRBD1 | TRBV7-2 | TGTGCCAGCAGCCGAAAGACTGGACAGGGTGGTAACACTGAAGCTTTCTTT | CASSRKTGQGGNTEAFF
- | TRBJ2-5 | TRBD2 | TRBV9 | TGTGCCAGCAGCGTAGAGGGACGGGGGGGCCTAGAGACCCAGTACTTC | CASSVEGRGGLETQYF
- | TRBJ1-1 | TRBD1 | TRBV19 | TGTGCCAGTAGTCAGACAGGGGCTGAAGCTTTCTTT | CASSQTGAEAFF
- | TRBJ2-1 | - | TRBV5-1 | TGCGCCAGCAGCTTGGGGCAGGGGAATGAGCAGTTCTTC | CASSLGQGNEQFF
once | TRBJ1-1 | TRBD1 | TRBV4-2 | TGTGCCAGCAGCCTTTCCCGGGACAGGGGGAACACTGAAGCTTTCTTT | CASSLSRDRGNTEAFF
- | TRBJ1-1 | - | TRBV18 | TGTGCCAGCTCCCCTAAGCAGGGTAATACTGAAGCTTTCTTT | CASSPKQGNTEAFF
- | TRBJ1-5 | - | TRBV6-1 | TGTGCCAGCAGTGATGGAGGGGCGGGTCAGCCCCAGCATTTT | CASSDGGAGQPQHF
- | TRBJ2-3 | TRBD1 | TRBV5-1 | TGCGCCAGCAGCTACCGACAGGGTGAGGGATACACAGATACGCAGTATTTT | CASSYRQGEGYTDTQYF
- | TRBJ1-2 | - | TRBV2 | TGTGTCGGGATGATCGGCTATGGCTACACCTTC | CVGMIGYGYTF
- | TRBJ1-5 | - | TRBV6-5 | TGTGCCAGCAGTTACTCGAGTAGGGGGAATCAGCCCCAGCATTTT | CASSYSSRGNQPQHF
- | TRBJ1-5 | - | TRBV11-2 | TGTGCCAGCAGCTTTGCGGTTAATCAGCCCCAGCATTTT | CASSFAVNQPQHF
- | TRBJ1-1 | - | TRBV11-3 | TGTGCCAGCAGCTTATATGAGGACACTGAAGCTTTCTTT | CASSLYEDTEAFF
- | TRBJ1-3 | TRBD1 | TRBV7-8 | TGTGCCAGCAGCTCCCTTCCGGGACAGGTTGCTGGAAACACCATATATTTT | CASSSLPGQVAGNTIYF
- | TRBJ1-2 | - | TRBV14 | TGTGCCAGCAGCCAAGATGTAGAGGGACTAACTAACTATGGCTACACCTTC | CASSQDVEGLTNYGYTF
once | TRBJ2-5 | TRBD2 | TRBV15 | TGTGCCACCAGCAGAGATCTAGCGGGGCCCAACGACCAGTACTTC | CATSRDLAGPNDQYF
- | TRBJ2-3 | TRBD1 | TRBV7-2 | TGTGCCGGAGTGACAGGGGCAGATACGCAGTATTTT | CAGVTGADTQYF
- | TRBJ2-1 | - | TRBV6-1 | TGTGCCAGCAGTGAAGCAATGCCAGGGTACAATGAGCAGTTCTTC | CASSEAMPGYNEQFF
- | TRBJ2-1 | TRBD2 | TRBV18 | TGTGCCAGCTCACCACCTCAAGGCGGGGGGGCCTACAATGAGCAGTTCTTC | CASSPPQGGGAYNEQFF
- | TRBJ2-1 | TRBD1 | TRBV10-3 | TGTGCCATCAGTATGGGACAGGGTTATGGGCAGTTCTTC | CAISMGQGYGQFF
- | TRBJ1-1 | TRBD1 | TRBV5-1 | TGCGCCAGCAGCTTCGGGACAGGAGATTTGAACACTGAAGCTTTCTTT | CASSFGTGDLNTEAFF
- | TRBJ1-2 | - | TRBV7-3 | TGTGCCAGCAGCTCCACGGGGGGGAATAGCTACACCTTC | CASSSTGGNSYTF
- | TRBJ1-6 | - | TRBV4-3 | TGCGCCAGCAGCCAAGATGAAGCAGACTCATCACCCCTCCACTTT | CASSQDEADSSPLHF
- | TRBJ2-4 | - | TRBV4-3 | TGCGCCAGCAGCCAAGATGTGATGGGAGCGAGCATTCAGTACTTC | CASSQDVMGASIQYF
few | TRBJ2-5 | - | TRBV5-4 | TGTGCCAGCAGCTACGACACCCAAGAGACCCAGTACTTC | CASSYDTQETQYF
- | TRBJ1-1 | TRBD1 | TRBV10-3 | TGTGCCATCAGTATCGACAGGGTAGAAGCTTTCTTT | CAISIDRVEAFF
- | TRBJ1-5 | TRBD1 | TRBV5-1 | TGCGCCAGCAGCTTGGCCACAGGGGCAGATCAGCCCCAGCATTTT | CASSLATGADQPQHF
- | TRBJ1-2 | TRBD1 | TRBV5-4 | TGTGCCAGCAGCTTGGACAGGGGAAATGGCTACACCTTC | CASSLDRGNGYTF